The entry that follows covers one T cell receptor (beta chain) sequence. Its target is not known. The PCR ran on 60 Vbeta and 13 Jbeta primers. This table comes from immunoSEQ multiplex PCR, and its TCRdb copy is limited to in-frame clones, with some not included. The data show around 130,000 clones, 79% seen once. This entry belongs to a study of cytomegalovirus exposure and HLA in healthy donors. At the level of the study: An analysis done earlier identified more than 100 million unique TCR beta sequences from about 179 million T cells. Study-wide results and caveats: In a later analysis, specific HLA alleles were associated with around 17,000 TCR beta sequences at a 0.05 false discovery rate. Accurate prediction of HLA-A and HLA-B alleles (for most subjects) was reportedly achieved from TCR beta sequences. As a later analysis revealed, most CMV-associated TCR beta chains appeared HLA-restricted.

V was cut by 3 bases and J by 0 bases, with 27 bases left in between. Per germline, CDR1 LNHDA and CDR2 SQIVND (reference sequence). This CDR3 is 21 amino acids long. The chain employs TRBV19 and TRBJ1-5; no clear D gene. The receptor comes from a man aged 18 to 35 in good health and CMV-seronegative. The sequenced sample was PBMCs. The CDR3, as DNA: TGTGCCAGTAGTATCAGCCGCTTCGCCCTCCCCGGCGGGAATAGCAATCAGCCCCAGCATTTT. Residues: CASSISRFALPGGNSNQPQHF.